The 7 T cell receptor beta chains below all came from one sample that was sequenced in a study of blood T cell repertoires in COVID-19. The repertoire was sequenced with immunoSEQ multiplex PCR; TCRdb's copy has only in-frame clones and lacks some. The sample carries 20,000 to 30,000 clones, about 90% recorded once. Sequencing input: peripheral blood. The receptors derive from a woman aged 60-75 years with active COVID-19.

A single count supports this clone. The J gene is TRBJ2-1, the V gene TRBV4-2; 8 nucleotides agree with TRBD2. V gave up 0 bases and J gave up 7 bases; unmatched junction bases: 11. Germline loops: CDR1 LGHNA, CDR2 YNFKEQ. There are 17 residues in the CDR3. CDR3 bases: TGTGCCAGCAGCCAAGATCTACTAGCGGCATACCCAAATGAGCAGTTCTTC. It translates to CASSQDLLAAYPNEQFF.

This chain links TRBV27 with TRBJ2-2; D not certain. Deletions cut 2 bases from V and 6 bases from J, with 7 bases between. CDR3 length equals 13 residues. Per germline, CDR1 MNHEY and CDR2 SMNVEV (reference sequence). The CDR3 reads CASSLMGPGELFF. The CDR3 DNA is TGTGCCAGCAGTTTAATGGGCCCCGGGGAGCTGTTTTTT.

This clone was found once. The V and J genes are TRBV6-5 and TRBJ2-7; D is undetermined. The CDR3 sequence is 13 residues long. CDR1 and CDR2 from the germline V gene are MNHEY and SVGAGI. Trimming removed 6 bases at V and 6 bases at J, with 15 bases between. CDR3 amino acids: CASRPMGAAEQYF. In DNA form, the CDR3 reads TGTGCCAGCAGACCCATGGGCGCTGCCGAGCAGTACTTC.

This sequence joins TRBV18 and TRBJ1-2; possibly TRBD1 for D (6 bases). There are 15 residues in the CDR3. The ends were cut back, 2 bases at V and 3 bases at J, with 13 bases in the middle. Germline V gene lookup returns CDR1 KGHSH and CDR2 LQKENI. CDR3 sequence: CASSPTSEGDYGYTF. The DNA of the CDR3 is TGTGCCAGCTCACCAACCTCAGAGGGGGACTATGGCTACACCTTC.

The rearrangement joins TRBV28 to TRBJ2-1; tentatively, D is TRBD1 (6 bases). CDR3 length: 16 residues. Trimming left V 5 bases short and J 2 bases short, with 16 bases between. Per germline, CDR1 MDHEN and CDR2 SYDVKM. CDR3 nucleotide sequence: TGTGCCAGCAGTACCCAAAGGACAGTTGCCTACAATGAGCAGTTCTTC. Protein: CASSTQRTVAYNEQFF.

The chain uses TRBV28 and TRBJ2-1; 7 bases agree with TRBD2. With 2 bases clipped from V and 2 bases from J, the junction kept 3 bases outside the gene matches. The CDR3 spans 15 residues. Germline V gene sequence: CDR1 MDHEN, CDR2 SYDVKM. CDR3 bases: TGTGCCAGCAGTTTACTAGCGGCGACCTACAATGAGCAGTTCTTC. It codes for CASSLLAATYNEQFF.

The rearrangement links TRBV3-1 (or the pseudogene TRBV3-2) to TRBJ1-5; D is ambiguous. Trimming took off 2 bases at V and 7 bases at J, with 18 bases between the two ends. This CDR3 has 16 residues. Looked up from germline, CDR1 is LGHDT and CDR2 is YNNKEL (reference sequence). CDR3 nucleotides: TGTGCCAGCAGCCAAAATAGTCCCAGCGGAGAACAGCCCCAGCATTTT. It yields the protein CASSQNSPSGEQPQHF.